A selection of T cell receptor beta chains follows, all from one sample in a study of tumor and adjacent non-tumor tissue in lung cancer. TCRdb recomputed calls from the multiplex PCR reads with MiXCR, one row per CDR3 protein. The table lists some 100,000 distinct CDR3 sequences, 75% to 85% of them singletons. The sequencing input was distant non-tumor lung tissue. The receptors originated from a man in his sixties with small cell lung cancer. Each CDR3 is given with its conserved first and last residue.

v_call	j_call	cdr3_aa
TRBV4-2	TRBJ2-2	CAGILAGDDGGELFF
TRBV6-5	TRBJ1-2	CASSSIGYYDYTF
TRBV29-1	TRBJ2-5	CSVKGLARETQYF
TRBV6-1	TRBJ2-2	CASSVGVYTPGELFF
TRBV19	TRBJ2-1	CASSNSAGTSGYNEQFF
TRBV5-6	TRBJ2-1	CSNSRTGLALTYNEQFF
TRBV11-3	TRBJ2-3	CDSSLVGGGDTQYF
TRBV6-4	TRBJ2-3	CVSSPTSGEGDTQYF
TRBV20-1	TRBJ2-7	CSARDFDRSSYEQYF
TRBV4-1	TRBJ1-5	CVGSQNRGRRNQPQHF
TRBV12-3/TRBV12-4	TRBJ2-2	CASSSQGTSTGELFF
TRBV7-9	TRBJ1-2	CASGTPDGLYGYIF
TRBV29-1	TRBJ2-3	CSVAYRVQGTDTQYF
TRBV7-8	TRBJ2-6	CASSASGANVLTF
TRBV11-2	TRBJ2-3	CTSSLMGEVDTQYF